Presented here are 17 T cell receptor beta chains from one specimen sequenced in a study of shared clonotypes between healthy human individuals. Clones were read by immunoSEQ multiplex PCR, and TCRdb kept only the in-frame ones, dropping some. Of about 1,500,000 clones listed, approximately 97% were seen once; the top ten hold over 1%. Sequenced input: naive CD4+ T cells sorted from blood. As to subset: CD45RA+ positively selected. The receptors were gathered from a man aged 25 to 40 in good health.

DNA of the CDR3: TGTGCCAGCAGCGTATCCGGGACTAGCGGAGAGACCCAGTACTTC. It codes for CASSVSGTSGETQYF. J is TRBJ2-5 and V is TRBV9; TRBD2 aligns across 11 bases. The V segment lost 1 base and the J segment 4 bases; nucleotides outside the gene matches: 3. Per germline, CDR1 SGDLS and CDR2 YYNGEE. The CDR3 totals 15 residues.

V and J are TRBV5-1 and TRBJ2-7; D might be TRBD2 (5 bases). The CDR3 is made up of 13 amino acids. Germline V CDR1 and CDR2: SGHRS, YFSETQ. Trimming cost V 4 bases and J 7 bases, with 15 bases left between them. CDR3 nucleotide sequence: TGCGCCAGCAGCCCATATGGTCGGGGAGAGCAGTACTTC. Translation gives CASSPYGRGEQYF.

The chain couples TRBV2 to TRBJ1-1; maybe TRBD1 (5 bases). CDR1 and CDR2 from the germline V gene are SNHLY and FYNNEI. Trimming shortened V by 5 bases and J by 4 bases, and 14 bases separated the two germline ends. This CDR3 is built from 14 residues. The CDR3 protein is CASSREGTGTEAFF. The CDR3 DNA reads TGTGCCAGCAGTCGAGAGGGCACAGGCACTGAAGCTTTCTTT.

V gene TRBV5-5 combines with J gene TRBJ2-3; TRBD1 matches 8 bases. The CDR3 loop spans 14 amino acids. CDR1 and CDR2 from the germline V gene are SGHKS and YYEKEE (reference sequence). With 5 bases clipped from V and 1 base from J, the junction kept 3 bases outside the gene matches. The DNA for the CDR3 is TGTGCCAGCAGATTGACAGGGGGCACAGATACGCAGTATTTT. This sequence encodes CASRLTGGTDTQYF.

This clone was counted a single time. The chain couples TRBV28 to TRBJ1-2; the D is unclear. CDR3 length: 13 residues. CDR1 and CDR2 from the germline V gene are MDHEN and SYDVKM. The V end lost 6 bases, the J end lost 3 bases, and 11 bases lay between the germline ends. The CDR3 region has the DNA TGTGCCAGCAGCTCGGGGAATGACTATGGCTACACCTTC. Translating gives CASSSGNDYGYTF.

The chain employs TRBV6-5 and TRBJ2-7; 10 bases are shared with TRBD2. This CDR3 contains 15 residues. Germline CDR1 reads MNHEY; CDR2 reads SVGAGI. Trimming took 5 bases from V and 2 from J; bases not matched to a gene: 6. In DNA, the CDR3 is TGTGCCAGCAGTCCCCCTAGCGGGGGACCCTACGAGCAGTACTTC. It yields the protein CASSPPSGGPYEQYF.

This chain joins TRBV7-2 and TRBJ2-7, with D unclear. With 1 base removed from V and 0 bases from J, the gap between germline ends came to 7 bases. This CDR3 has 14 amino acids. The germline V gene has CDR1 SGHTA and CDR2 FQGNSA. The chain's CDR3 is CASSLGIYSYEQYF. CDR3 nucleotide sequence: TGTGCCAGCAGCTTAGGTATCTACTCCTACGAGCAGTACTTC.

The J gene is TRBJ2-2, the V gene TRBV7-9; the match to TRBD1 covers 9 bases. The CDR3 totals 16 residues. CDR1 is SEHNR and CDR2 is FQNEAQ in the germline V gene (reference sequence). V shed 3 bases and J 4 bases; nucleotides not matched to a gene: 6. Written as DNA, the CDR3 is TGTGCCAGCAGCTTTACAGGGGGCCAGGGCACCGGGGAGCTGTTTTTT. It is translated as CASSFTGGQGTGELFF. Full variable domain (outside the CDR3, taken from reference TRBV7-9 and TRBJ2-2): DTGVSQNPRHKITKRGQNVTFRCDPISEHNRLYWYRQTLGQGPEFLTYFQNEAQLEKSRLLSDRFSAERPKGSFSTLEIQRTEQGDSAMYLCASSFTGGQGTGELFFGEGSRLTVL.

V gene TRBV9 combines with J gene TRBJ1-4; D unclear. Germline CDR1 reads SGDLS; CDR2 reads YYNGEE. There are 15 residues in the CDR3. The V and J ends lost 0 bases and 4 bases respectively, with 10 bases between them. In DNA, the CDR3 is TGTGCCAGCAGCGTAGGTCAGCAGTTTAATGAAAAACTGTTTTTT. Its protein product is CASSVGQQFNEKLFF.

The chain recombines TRBV6-5 with TRBJ1-5; no firm D call. Between the trimmed V and J ends, which lost 6 bases and 0 bases, there was a span of 6 bases. Germline V gene data show CDR1 as MNHEY and CDR2 as SVGAGI. The CDR3 has 13 residues. The CDR3, as DNA: TGTGCCAGCAGGGATGATAGCAATCAGCCCCAGCATTTT. Translation: CASRDDSNQPQHF.

The V call is TRBV7-9, the J call TRBJ1-1; 8 bases fit TRBD1. Germline values: CDR1 SEHNR, CDR2 FQNEAQ (reference sequence). The CDR3 length is 14 residues. Unmatched junction bases numbered 6, after V lost 5 bases and J lost 4 bases. The CDR3 nucleotides are TGTGCCAGCAGCACGCAGGGGGCAGGCACTGAAGCTTTCTTT. As protein: CASSTQGAGTEAFF.

As concerns this clone: Other DNA sequences in the same sample also yield this CDR3. The chain joins TRBV29-1 to TRBJ1-2; 8 bases are a match to TRBD1. The V gene end was trimmed by 4 bases and the J gene end by 2 bases; junction bases not matched to a gene: 0. This CDR3 is 12 amino acids long. Looked up from germline, CDR1 is SQVTM and CDR2 is ANQGSEA. CDR3: CSVGQGNYGYTF. As DNA, the CDR3 is TGCAGCGTTGGACAGGGGAACTATGGCTACACCTTC.

The chain employs TRBV2 and TRBJ2-7, with 7 nucleotides matching TRBD1. Germline CDR1 and CDR2: SNHLY and FYNNEI. J gave up 0 bases and V 6 bases, and 5 bases lay outside the gene matches. This CDR3 region has 14 residues. The chain's CDR3 is CASREDRLSYEQYF. The CDR3 DNA reads as TGTGCCAGCAGAGAGGACAGGCTCTCCTACGAGCAGTACTTC.

This clone appeared once. The V gene is TRBV29-1, the J gene TRBJ2-1; TRBD2 aligns across 8 bases. Trimming took 4 bases from V and 7 from J; bases not matched to a gene: 18. CDR3 length: 17 residues. CDR1 SQVTM and CDR2 ANQGSEA come from the germline V gene. The CDR3 coding sequence is TGCAGCGTTGGTCTGGCGGGAGGTGGAAAGGCGGGGAATGAGCAGTTCTTC. It specifies CSVGLAGGGKAGNEQFF.

Only one count was recorded for this clone. The chain uses TRBV2 and TRBJ2-5; unclear D gene. The length of the CDR3 is 13 residues. With 7 bases removed from V and 2 bases from J, the gap between germline ends came to 11 bases. CDR1 and CDR2 from the germline V gene are SNHLY and FYNNEI. DNA of the CDR3: TGTGCCAGCAACATGTATGTTCAAGAGACCCAGTACTTC. It is translated as CASNMYVQETQYF.

This clone is a singleton in its sample. Other nucleotide sequences in the sample specify the same CDR3. The chain uses TRBV5-1 and TRBJ2-2, with no clear D. This CDR3 has 14 residues. Trimming cost V 4 bases and J 2 bases, with 9 bases left between them. Germline CDR1 is SGHRS and CDR2 is YFSETQ. This CDR3 is CASSLDPNTGELFF. CDR3 in DNA: TGCGCCAGCAGCCTGGACCCAAACACCGGGGAGCTGTTTTTT.

The gene calls are TRBV7-9 and TRBJ2-7, with 7 positions matching TRBD2. The CDR3 consists of 16 residues. Losses at the gene ends were 4 bases for V and 2 bases for J; bases not matched to a gene: 11. Germline V gene lookup returns CDR1 SEHNR and CDR2 FQNEAQ (reference sequence). CDR3 DNA sequence: TGTGCCAGCAGCTACTTCGGTAGCGGGCCTACCTACGAGCAGTACTTC. It yields the protein CASSYFGSGPTYEQYF.